The 29 T cell receptor beta chains below come from one sample, sequenced in a study of OX40 agonist ivuxolimab in advanced cancers. Sequenced by immunoSEQ multiplex PCR; TCRdb stores in-frame clones only, minus some. This table has 12,000 to 15,000 clones, about 86% appearing once. The sample consisted of CD4+ or CD8+ T cells sorted from blood, taken in a trial of the OX40 agonist ivuxolimab. These receptors were obtained from an adult with an advanced solid tumor such as melanoma, head and neck, liver or kidney cancer.

In DNA form, the CDR3 reads TGTGCCAGCAGCTTGGCCGGGACAGGGAATTACGAGCAGTACTTC. Translated: CASSLAGTGNYEQYF. The chain combines TRBV7-8 with TRBJ2-7; TRBD1 agrees at 9 bases. The germline gives CDR1 SGHVS, CDR2 FQNEAQ. V lost 3 bases, J lost 4 bases, and 7 bases stayed unmatched. The CDR3 is 15 amino acids.

This clone was detected a few times. The J gene is TRBJ1-1, the V gene TRBV2; unclear D gene. This CDR3 has 13 residues. Per germline, CDR1 SNHLY and CDR2 FYNNEI. Trimming stripped 7 bases from V and 5 bases from J, with 14 bases between. The CDR3 nucleotides are TGTGCCAGCATCCTCCTATCCGGAACTGAAGCTTTCTTT. Residues: CASILLSGTEAFF.

The chain links TRBV4-1 to TRBJ2-7; D might be TRBD1 or TRBD2, each matching 5 bases. Germline V gene lookup returns CDR1 MGHRA and CDR2 YSYEKL. V lost 2 bases, J lost 4 bases, and 12 bases lay in between. The CDR3 totals 14 residues. The CDR3 loop is CASSQRGVGYEQYF. CDR3 DNA: TGCGCCAGCAGCCAAAGAGGGGTGGGTTACGAGCAGTACTTC.

V and J are TRBV5-6 and TRBJ2-5; TRBD1 might be the D (5 bases). CDR1 is SGHDT and CDR2 is YYEEEE in the germline V gene. This CDR3 has 13 amino acids. The V end lost 4 bases, the J end lost 3 bases, and 10 bases lay between the germline ends. CDR3 in amino acids: CASSLDSKETQYF. The DNA of the CDR3 is TGTGCCAGCAGCCTAGACAGTAAAGAGACCCAGTACTTC.

The chain combines TRBV28 with TRBJ2-5, with TRBD1 matching 8 bases. V lost 2 bases to trimming and J lost 7 bases; unmatched junction nucleotides: 6. This CDR3 region has 14 residues. CDR1 and CDR2 from the germline V gene are MDHEN and SYDVKM. CDR3 residues: CASSLPQGDGTQYF. CDR3 DNA sequence: TGTGCCAGCAGTTTACCACAGGGGGACGGGACCCAGTACTTC.

This sequence joins TRBV6-5 and TRBJ1-3, with D unresolved. This CDR3 contains 16 residues. The ends were cut back, 2 bases at V and 0 bases at J, with 11 bases in the middle. The germline V gene encodes CDR1 MNHEY and CDR2 SVGAGI. CDR3 protein: CASSYTGRNSGNTIYF. Here the CDR3 DNA reads TGTGCCAGCAGTTACACCGGACGGAACTCTGGAAACACCATATATTTT.

The chain joins TRBV4-3 to TRBJ2-1; maybe TRBD2 (7 bases). The CDR3 extends over 15 amino acids. The germline V and J ends were trimmed by 0 bases and 8 bases, with 14 bases remaining between them. Germline V gives CDR1 LGHNA, CDR2 YSLEER. CDR3 amino acids: CASSQELRGGDEQFF. The CDR3 DNA sequence: TGCGCCAGCAGCCAAGAGTTGAGAGGGGGGGATGAGCAGTTCTTC.

The rearrangement links TRBV5-6 to TRBJ2-7; tentatively, D is TRBD1 (5 bases). CDR1 and CDR2 from the germline V gene are SGHDT and YYEEEE. The V gene lost 2 bases and the J gene lost 2 bases, with 14 bases spanning the gap. This CDR3 comprises 15 residues. CDR3 amino acids: CASSFGPRDPYEQYF. The CDR3 coding sequence is TGTGCCAGCAGCTTCGGTCCCAGGGATCCCTACGAGCAGTACTTC.

V and J are TRBV2 and TRBJ2-2; possibly TRBD1 or TRBD2 for D (5 bases each). Germline CDR1 SNHLY, CDR2 FYNNEI. V dropped 0 bases and J dropped 4 bases, with 9 bases sitting between them. The CDR3 is 15 residues long. CDR3 in amino acids: CASSEARGRTGELFF. As DNA, the CDR3 is TGTGCCAGCAGTGAAGCGAGGGGACGCACCGGGGAGCTGTTTTTT.

V usage is TRBV18 and J usage is TRBJ1-1; D unclear. This CDR3 has 14 amino acids. V was pared by 1 base and J by 0 bases, with 6 bases between. Germline CDR1 reads KGHSH; CDR2 reads LQKENI. This chain's CDR3 is CASSPLTLNTEAFF. The DNA for the CDR3 is TGTGCCAGCTCACCACTGACCCTGAACACTGAAGCTTTCTTT.

V is TRBV6-1 and J is TRBJ1-5; D perhaps matches TRBD1 (5 bases). Trimming removed 6 bases at V and 5 bases at J, with 8 bases between. This CDR3 is 12 amino acids long. Germline CDR1 reads MNHNS; CDR2 reads SASEGT. For the CDR3, the DNA is TGTGCCAGCAGCTGGGGGGATCAGCCCCAGCATTTT. As protein: CASSWGDQPQHF.

V usage is TRBV18 and J usage is TRBJ1-1; D gene ambiguous. From germline, CDR1 is KGHSH and CDR2 LQKENI. V was pared by 1 base and J by 1 base, with 7 bases between. CDR3 length: 14 amino acids. The CDR3 spells CASSPRSENTEAFF. In DNA, the CDR3 is TGTGCCAGCTCACCACGTTCCGAGAACACTGAAGCTTTCTTT.

The V and J genes are TRBV7-9 and TRBJ1-4, with no clear D. This CDR3 comprises 13 residues. Trimming shortened V by 8 bases and J by 4 bases, and 11 bases separated the two germline ends. CDR1 and CDR2 from the germline V gene are SEHNR and FQNEAQ (reference sequence). Here the CDR3 DNA reads TGTGCCAGCGAGAAAGGGTTTAATGAAAAACTGTTTTTT. Translating gives CASEKGFNEKLFF.

This sequence joins TRBV18 and TRBJ2-6, with a tentative D call TRBD2 (5 bases). Deletions cut 6 bases from V and 1 base from J, with 7 bases between. The germline CDR1 and CDR2 sequences are KGHSH and LQKENI. The CDR3 has 14 residues. CDR3 residues: CASSTGSGANVLTF. In nucleotides, the CDR3 is TGTGCCAGCTCTACGGGGTCTGGGGCCAACGTCCTGACTTTC.

The V call is TRBV7-9, the J call TRBJ1-3; possibly TRBD1 for D (5 bases). Trimming pared 5 bases from V and 0 bases from J, leaving 14 bases between. Germline V gene data show CDR1 as SEHNR and CDR2 as FQNEAQ (reference sequence). The CDR3 is made up of 16 amino acids. The CDR3 DNA reads as TGTGCCAGCAGCCCTCCCCGGGGCCGCTCTGGAAACACCATATATTTT. Its protein product is CASSPPRGRSGNTIYF. The full variable domain, with the rest looked up from reference TRBV7-9 and TRBJ1-3, is DTGVSQNPRHKITKRGQNVTFRCDPISEHNRLYWYRQTLGQGPEFLTYFQNEAQLEKSRLLSDRFSAERPKGSFSTLEIQRTEQGDSAMYLCASSPPRGRSGNTIYFGEGSWLTVV.

V is TRBV6-1 and J is TRBJ2-2, with unresolved D. Looked up from germline, CDR1 is MNHNS and CDR2 is SASEGT. V was shortened by 2 bases and J by 4 bases, with 14 bases between the two germline ends. CDR3 length: 16 amino acids. Here the CDR3 DNA reads TGTGCCAGCAGTGAACCAACAGTACGAGGCACCGGGGAGCTGTTTTTT. Its protein product is CASSEPTVRGTGELFF.

The chain is built from TRBV7-2 and TRBJ2-7, with 7 bases fitting TRBD2. This CDR3 spans 15 amino acids. With 1 base clipped from V and 4 bases from J, the junction kept 7 bases outside the gene matches. Germline lookup yields CDR1 SGHTA and CDR2 FQGNSA. CDR3 in amino acids: CASSLESGGPYEQYF. Here the CDR3 DNA reads TGTGCCAGCAGCTTAGAATCGGGAGGTCCGTACGAGCAGTACTTC. Based on the CDR3 plus reference TRBV7-2 and TRBJ2-7, the full variable domain is GAGVSQSPSNKVTEKGKDVELRCDPISGHTALYWYRQSLGQGLEFLIYFQGNSAPDKSGLPSDRFSAERTGGSVSTLTIQRTQQEDSAVYLCASSLESGGPYEQYFGPGTRLTVT.

The chain uses TRBV6-5 and TRBJ2-1; TRBD1 matches 8 bases. J was trimmed by 8 bases and V by 0 bases; bases with no gene match: 9. This CDR3 has 16 residues. Germline V lookup: CDR1 MNHEY, CDR2 SVGAGI. DNA of the CDR3: TGTGCCAGCAGTTACTCCCTGGCAGGGGGCGGGGATGAGCAGTTCTTC. Its protein product is CASSYSLAGGGDEQFF.

CDR3 region: CASSLAGSGGGETQYF. CDR3 DNA: TGTGCCAGCAGTTTGGCGGGTAGCGGGGGCGGGGAGACCCAGTACTTC. The rearrangement joins TRBV6-5 to TRBJ2-5; 9 nucleotides agree with TRBD2. The CDR3 consists of 16 residues. V gave up 4 bases and J gave up 5 bases; unmatched junction bases: 11. Germline-derived CDR1 and CDR2 are MNHEY and SVGAGI.

The gene calls are TRBV9 and TRBJ1-2; D call uncertain. Germline lookup yields CDR1 SGDLS and CDR2 YYNGEE. With 0 bases removed from V and 4 bases from J, the gap between germline ends came to 7 bases. The CDR3 contains 13 residues. CDR3 amino acids: CASSVDTSYGYTF. The CDR3 coding sequence is TGTGCCAGCAGCGTAGACACCTCCTATGGCTACACCTTC.

The J gene is TRBJ2-1, the V gene TRBV6-6, with D uncertain. V shed 4 bases and J shed 2 bases, with 3 bases lying between them. CDR1 and CDR2 (germline): MNHNY, SVGAGI (reference sequence). CDR3 length equals 12 residues. The CDR3 region is CASSSPYNEQFF. The CDR3 region has the DNA TGTGCCAGCAGTTCCCCCTACAATGAGCAGTTCTTC.

The chain uses TRBV5-1 and TRBJ2-6, with D perhaps matching TRBD1 or TRBD2 (5 bases each). The CDR3 is 15 amino acids. The V end was cut by 4 bases, the J end by 4 bases, with 12 bases between. Germline V gives CDR1 SGHRS, CDR2 YFSETQ. Here the CDR3 reads CASSGGGAGANVLTF. The CDR3 coding sequence is TGCGCCAGCAGCGGTGGGGGAGCCGGGGCCAACGTCCTGACTTTC.

The genes are TRBV7-9 and TRBJ1-5; TRBD1 might be the D (6 bases). Germline assignment: CDR1 SEHNR and CDR2 FQNEAQ (reference sequence). The V end lost 5 bases, the J end lost 5 bases, and 10 bases lay between the germline ends. The CDR3 spans 13 residues. In DNA, the CDR3 is TGTGCCAGCAGCCCACAGGGAGATCAGCCCCAGCATTTT. Translation gives CASSPQGDQPQHF.

The rearrangement joins TRBV7-3 to TRBJ2-1; TRBD1 matches at 8 bases. The CDR3 extends over 15 amino acids. V shed 2 bases, J shed 8 bases, and the junction held 8 bases outside the gene matches. Per germline, CDR1 SGHTA and CDR2 FQGTGA. The CDR3 is CASSLGQGPADEQFF. DNA for the CDR3: TGTGCCAGCAGCTTAGGACAGGGACCGGCCGATGAGCAGTTCTTC.

This chain joins TRBV19 and TRBJ1-2, with TRBD1 matching over 7 bases. The CDR3 is 14 residues long. The germline CDR1 and CDR2 sequences are LNHDA and SQIVND (reference sequence). Germline trimming cut 3 bases from V and 0 bases from J; bases unmatched to any gene: 1. CDR3: CASSIGTANYGYTF. The CDR3 DNA sequence: TGTGCCAGTAGTATTGGGACAGCTAACTATGGCTACACCTTC. Full variable domain (remainder filled in from reference TRBV19 and TRBJ1-2): DGGITQSPKYLFRKEGQNVTLSCEQNLNHDAMYWYRQDPGQGLRLIYYSQIVNDFQKGDIAEGYSVSREKKESFPLTVTSAQKNPTAFYLCASSIGTANYGYTFGSGTRLTVV.

The J gene is TRBJ2-7, the V gene TRBV10-2; D might be TRBD2 (5 bases). CDR3 length: 15 residues. In germline, CDR1 is WSHSY, CDR2 SAAADI. V was cut by 0 bases and J by 0 bases, with 9 bases left in between. Here the CDR3 reads CASSESGSASYEQYF. The CDR3 coding sequence is TGCGCCAGCAGTGAGTCAGGTAGCGCCTCCTACGAGCAGTACTTC.

About this clone: A read error may account for a junction end that differs from germline. Other nucleotide sequences in the sample specify the same CDR3. V is TRBV30 and J is TRBJ2-7; D call uncertain. Germline V gives CDR1 GTSNPN, CDR2 SVGIG (reference sequence). This CDR3 has 11 residues. This CDR3 reads CAWSVTQGQYF. CDR3 nucleotides: TGCGCCTGGAGTGTAACCCAAGGGCAGTACTTC.

This chain uses TRBV2 with TRBJ1-4, with D possibly being TRBD1 (6 bases). The CDR3 is 14 amino acids. CDR1 is SNHLY, CDR2 FYNNEI, per germline. V lost 8 bases and J 4 bases, leaving 14 bases between the germline ends. CDR3 in amino acids: CASRPTGINEKLFF. CDR3 bases: TGTGCCAGCCGTCCGACAGGCATTAATGAAAAACTGTTTTTT.

This clone turned up a few times. J is TRBJ2-2 and V is TRBV5-1; D is perhaps TRBD1 (6 bases). Trimming took 5 bases from V and 6 from J, leaving 23 bases between them. The germline V gene has CDR1 SGHRS and CDR2 YFSETQ. The CDR3 consists of 17 residues. In nucleotides, the CDR3 is TGCGCCAGCAGGGGAACGCTCTCAGGGGAAAGGGCCGGGGAGCTGTTTTTT. Residues: CASRGTLSGERAGELFF.